This is a list of T cell receptor beta chains from one sample in a study of blood T cell repertoires in COVID-19. Sequencing used immunoSEQ multiplex PCR; TCRdb keeps in-frame clones, though not all of them. The sample has under 150,000 clones; over 75% are singletons. Sequencing input: peripheral blood. These receptors all come from a woman aged 60-75 years with COVID-19, enrolled during active disease. CDR3s include the opening cysteine and the closing phenylalanine or tryptophan. D genes are given only for firm matches. The size entry is marked missing in some rows and otherwise reads once, few, many or a size class.

D	J	size	V	DNA	CDR3
TRBD1	TRBJ1-3	NA	TRBV5-6	TGTGCCAGCAGCTTGGCTGGGACAGGATCTGGAAACACCATATATTTT	CASSLAGTGSGNTIYF
TRBD1	TRBJ1-3	NA	TRBV27	TGTGCCAGCAGTCGAGACAGGGGCTCTGGAAACACCATATATTTT	CASSRDRGSGNTIYF
TRBD1	TRBJ1-2	NA	TRBV27	TGTGCCAGCAGGGGACAGGGGAGGGACTATGGCTACACCTTC	CASRGQGRDYGYTF
TRBD1	TRBJ2-7	once	TRBV5-1	TGCGCCAGCAGCTTCGAACAGGGGTACGAGCAGTACTTC	CASSFEQGYEQYF
NA	TRBJ1-5	NA	TRBV19	TGTGCCAGTAGTATGGCGGCATCTGGGCAGCCCCAGCATTTT	CASSMAASGQPQHF
NA	TRBJ1-4	NA	TRBV5-5	TGTGCCAGCAGCTTGGTACCGGGGATGGAAAAACTGTTTTTT	CASSLVPGMEKLFF
NA	TRBJ1-2	NA	TRBV21-1	TGTGCCAGCAGCCCCCGACAGGGTGGTAGTTGTGGCTACACCTTC	CASSPRQGGSCGYTF
TRBD1	TRBJ1-6	NA	TRBV27	TGTGCCAGCAGTCATGGACAGGGTAACAATTCACCCCTCCACTTT	CASSHGQGNNSPLHF
NA	TRBJ2-5	NA	TRBV5-1	TGCGCCAGCCTTCAGCCGGGGGATCCGTTGGAGACCCAGTACTTC	CASLQPGDPLETQYF
TRBD1	TRBJ1-1	NA	TRBV19	TGTGCCAGTAGTTTCTTAACAGGGGCCGGATTGAACACTGAAGCTTTCTTT	CASSFLTGAGLNTEAFF
NA	TRBJ2-7	NA	TRBV4-1	TGCGCCAGCAGCCAAGTGAACCGGGGGTCCTACGAGCAGTACTTC	CASSQVNRGSYEQYF
NA	TRBJ1-1	NA	TRBV7-9	TGTGCCAGCAGCTTAGACGCCGTAGGGGGTGCCGAAGCTTTCTTT	CASSLDAVGGAEAFF
NA	TRBJ1-2	NA	TRBV19	TGTGCCAGTAGTCGTGAGGGCAGCTATGGCTACACCTTC	CASSREGSYGYTF
NA	TRBJ1-4	once	TRBV6-8	TGTGCCAGCAGACCAATCGGGGGGCAAATAGAAAAACTGTTTTTT	CASRPIGGQIEKLFF
TRBD1	TRBJ2-5	NA	TRBV7-9	TGTGCCAGCAGCCCCGGACAGGGATACCTCTGGGAGACCCAGTACTTC	CASSPGQGYLWETQYF
NA	TRBJ2-7	NA	TRBV7-9	TGTGCCAGCAGCTTAAAAGGCAGACTTTACGAGCAGTACTTC	CASSLKGRLYEQYF
TRBD1	TRBJ1-2	NA	TRBV5-5	TGTGCCAGCAGCCTCAGGGGACAGGGGGACCGTCCTAACTATGGCTACACCTTC	CASSLRGQGDRPNYGYTF
TRBD1	TRBJ1-1	NA	TRBV10-3	TGTGCCATCAGTAGGGGGGGACAGGGGATCACTGAAGCTTTCTTT	CAISRGGQGITEAFF
TRBD1	TRBJ1-1	NA	TRBV5-1	TGCGCCAGCAGCTTGGGGTCGCAGGGGGACCTGAACACTGAAGCTTTCTTT	CASSLGSQGDLNTEAFF
TRBD2	TRBJ2-4	NA	TRBV7-8	TGTGCCAGCAGCCGTGATCAGCGGGGAAAAAACATTCAGTACTTC	CASSRDQRGKNIQYF
TRBD2	TRBJ2-1	NA	TRBV6-1	TGTGCCAGCAGTGAAGGACTAGCGGGGAACAATGAGCAGTTCTTC	CASSEGLAGNNEQFF
TRBD1	TRBJ1-1	once	TRBV6-6	TGTGCCAGTTCGACAGGGCCCACTGAAGCTTTCTTT	CASSTGPTEAFF
NA	TRBJ1-1	NA	TRBV2	TGTGCCAGCAGTGAACTTGGGAGGAACACTGAAGCTTTCTTT	CASSELGRNTEAFF
TRBD2	TRBJ2-3	NA	TRBV27	TGTGCCAGCAGGAGACGGACTAGCGGGGGGGCCACGGCAGATACGCAGTATTTT	CASRRRTSGGATADTQYF
TRBD1	TRBJ2-7	NA	TRBV7-8	TGTGCCAGCAGCTTCCGACAGGGCTACGAGCAGTACTTC	CASSFRQGYEQYF
NA	TRBJ2-1	NA	TRBV3-1/TRBV3-2	TGTGCCAGCAGCCCCTCTGAGGGAAGTAATGAGCAGTTCTTC	CASSPSEGSNEQFF
TRBD1	TRBJ2-7	NA	TRBV4-2	TGTGCCAGCAGCCCCCTCGGGACAGGGGCAGACGAGCAGTACTTC	CASSPLGTGADEQYF
NA	TRBJ1-5	NA	TRBV6-1	TGTGCCAGCAGTGTGGAACCTCTTCAAGAGGGCAATCAGCCCCAGCATTTT	CASSVEPLQEGNQPQHF
NA	TRBJ1-2	once	TRBV14	TGTGCCAGCAGCCAAAAAGGAGCAGGGACATATGGCTACACCTTC	CASSQKGAGTYGYTF
NA	TRBJ1-5	NA	TRBV7-8	TGTGCCAGCAGCCTTAGACAGACGACATCGCCCCAGCATTTT	CASSLRQTTSPQHF
TRBD1	TRBJ1-5	NA	TRBV6-5	TGTGCCAGCAGGGGGGACAGGGACGGCAATCAGCCCCAGCATTTT	CASRGDRDGNQPQHF
TRBD2	TRBJ2-7	NA	TRBV9	TGTGCCAGCAGCGTAGGGTCTAGCGGGGCGTCCTACGAGCAGTACTTC	CASSVGSSGASYEQYF
TRBD2	TRBJ2-7	few	TRBV10-1	TGCGCCAGCAGTCGGGGACTAGCCGGCGAGCAGTACTTC	CASSRGLAGEQYF
TRBD1	TRBJ1-5	NA	TRBV3-1/TRBV3-2	TGTGCCAGCAGCCGACAGGGGAGTCAGCCCCAGCATTTT	CASSRQGSQPQHF
NA	TRBJ2-5	NA	TRBV9	TGTGCCAGCAGCGTAGGTGGGCGGGGAGAGACCCAGTACTTC	CASSVGGRGETQYF
TRBD1	TRBJ2-7	NA	TRBV3-1/TRBV3-2	TGTGCCAGCAGCCGGACAGGAAGCTCCTACGAGCAGTACTTC	CASSRTGSSYEQYF
NA	TRBJ1-1	NA	TRBV7-6	TGTGCCAGCAGCTTAGCAGTTCGGCAGGGCCAAGGGGAAGCTTTCTTT	CASSLAVRQGQGEAFF
NA	TRBJ1-3	NA	TRBV20-1	TGCAGTGCTAGTGGGCAGGCTGGAAACACCATATATTTT	CSASGQAGNTIYF
NA	TRBJ2-3	NA	TRBV5-1	TGCGCCAGCAGCTTGGCGCGTGTATCGACAGATACGCAGTATTTT	CASSLARVSTDTQYF
TRBD2	TRBJ2-7	once	TRBV11-2	TGTGCCAGCAGCTTAGTGGTCGGACTAGCGGGAAGGGCCTACGAGCAGTACTTC	CASSLVVGLAGRAYEQYF
NA	TRBJ2-3	NA	TRBV19	TGTGCCAGTAGTACCGGAGAAAGATCCACAGATACGCAGTATTTT	CASSTGERSTDTQYF
NA	TRBJ2-7	NA	TRBV27	TGTGCCAGCAGCCACGGCGGGATACTTACCTACGAGCAGTACTTC	CASSHGGILTYEQYF
TRBD1	TRBJ2-7	NA	TRBV2	TGTGCCAGCTGTCCCGGACAGGGATCCTACGAGCAGTACTTC	CASCPGQGSYEQYF
NA	TRBJ2-1	NA	TRBV11-3	TGTGCCAGCAGCTTAGCCCCGGGCAATGAGCAGTTCTTC	CASSLAPGNEQFF
TRBD2	TRBJ2-5	NA	TRBV5-6	TGTGCCAGCAGCGCCCGGACTAGCGGGGGTCGCAGAGAGACCCAGTACTTC	CASSARTSGGRRETQYF
NA	TRBJ2-2	once	TRBV3-1/TRBV3-2	TGTGCCAGCAGCCCCCGGACTGGTTTGGGGGAGCTGTTTTTT	CASSPRTGLGELFF
TRBD1	TRBJ1-5	NA	TRBV29-1	TGCAGCGTAAGGACAGGGGGGGGCCAGCCCCAGCATTTT	CSVRTGGGQPQHF
TRBD1	TRBJ2-3	few	TRBV7-3	TGTGCCAGCAGCTCCGGACAGGGCACAGATACGCAGTATTTT	CASSSGQGTDTQYF
TRBD1	TRBJ2-3	NA	TRBV7-3	TGTGCCAGCAGCCCGGGAACGGACAGGGGGCTAGAAGCGCAGTATTTT	CASSPGTDRGLEAQYF
NA	TRBJ2-1	once	TRBV11-2	TGTGCCAGCAGCTTCCCCGGGACATTACAGTTCTTC	CASSFPGTLQFF
TRBD2	TRBJ2-1	NA	TRBV19	TGTGCCAGTATGGGACTAGCGGGGGTCTCCTACAATGAGCAGTTCTTC	CASMGLAGVSYNEQFF
NA	TRBJ2-3	once	TRBV5-4	TGTGCCAGCAGCTTGGAACAGGGAGAAGCAGATACGCAGTATTTT	CASSLEQGEADTQYF
NA	TRBJ2-7	NA	TRBV16	TGTGCCAGCAGCCAATCCCTCGCGGACACCACCTACGAGCAGTACTTC	CASSQSLADTTYEQYF